Below are 10 T cell receptor beta chains sequenced from a single sample in a study of identifying expanded T cells in peripheral blood. Profiled with immunoSEQ multiplex PCR; TCRdb holds only in-frame clones, not every one. The data show about 81,000 clones, around 83% seen once. What was sequenced was blood. All receptors come from a person aged 18 to 75 in good health.

V gene TRBV7-9 combines with J gene TRBJ2-7; possible D gene TRBD2, 6 bases. CDR3 length: 14 amino acids. Germline V gives CDR1 SEHNR, CDR2 FQNEAQ (reference sequence). V lost 1 base and J 5 bases, leaving 12 bases between the germline ends. DNA for the CDR3: TGTGCCAGCAGCTTAGAGCGGGTTACCCACGAGCAGTACTTC. Its translation: CASSLERVTHEQYF.

The CDR3 region has the DNA TGTGCCAGCAGCTTAGGCGGCGGGACCTCATCCTACGAGCAGTACTTC. This translates into CASSLGGGTSSYEQYF. The rearrangement joins TRBV7-2 to TRBJ2-7, with a possible D match to TRBD2 (6 bases). The CDR3 sequence is 16 residues long. V lost 1 base and J 1 base, leaving 14 bases between the germline ends. The germline V gene encodes CDR1 SGHTA and CDR2 FQGNSA.

The chain combines TRBV4-1 with TRBJ2-7, with D perhaps TRBD1 or TRBD2 (5 bases each). Germline CDR1 is MGHRA and CDR2 is YSYEKL. The V and J ends lost 0 bases and 1 base respectively, with 13 bases between them. The CDR3 sequence is 16 residues long. DNA for the CDR3: TGCGCCAGCAGCCAAGAAGCTCGTGGGGGTTCCTACGAGCAGTACTTC. Residues: CASSQEARGGSYEQYF.

This clone was picked up a small number of times. The chain employs TRBV14 and TRBJ2-5, with D uncertain. In germline, CDR1 is SGHDN, CDR2 FVKESK. V lost 4 bases to trimming and J lost 2 bases, with 17 bases between them. CDR3 size: 16 residues. The CDR3 loop reads CASSLLGKRSQETQYF. The CDR3 DNA reads TGTGCCAGCAGCCTCCTGGGCAAGAGGTCTCAAGAGACCCAGTACTTC.

This clone was recorded many times. The gene calls are TRBV9 and TRBJ2-7; D possibly corresponds to TRBD1 (6 bases). This CDR3 spans 14 amino acids. Trimming cost V 0 bases and J 2 bases, with 9 bases left between them. The germline CDR1 and CDR2 sequences are SGDLS and YYNGEE. CDR3 nucleotide sequence: TGTGCCAGCAGCGTAGGGACAGTCCCCTACGAGCAGTACTTC. This gives the protein CASSVGTVPYEQYF.

The chain is built from TRBV4-3 and TRBJ2-3; TRBD2 matches 12 bases. This CDR3 is built from 16 residues. The junction had 3 bases not matched to a gene; V was cut back by 0 bases and J by 5 bases. In germline, CDR1 is LGHNA, CDR2 YSLEER. This CDR3 is CASSQDPGLAGDTQYF. The DNA of the CDR3 is TGCGCCAGCAGCCAAGATCCGGGACTAGCGGGAGATACGCAGTATTTT.

This clone turned up a few times. V and J are TRBV11-3 and TRBJ2-7; the D call may be TRBD1 or TRBD2 (5 bases each). Trimming stripped 6 bases from V and 4 bases from J, with 16 bases between. The germline CDR1 and CDR2 sequences are SGHNT and YENEEA. The length of the CDR3 is 14 residues. In DNA, the CDR3 is TGTGCCAGCAGTCCAAGGGGAGACCTTTACGAGCAGTACTTC. This codes for CASSPRGDLYEQYF.

This chain connects TRBV4-2 to TRBJ2-5; D might be TRBD2 (5 bases). CDR3 length equals 14 residues. CDR1 is LGHNA and CDR2 is YNFKEQ in the germline V gene. V dropped 4 bases and J dropped 2 bases, with 11 bases sitting between them. This CDR3 reads CASSPGLVQETQYF. CDR3 DNA sequence: TGTGCCAGCAGCCCGGGATTGGTTCAAGAGACCCAGTACTTC.

This chain uses TRBV28 with TRBJ1-2; 8 bases line up with TRBD1. CDR3 length equals 12 residues. Germline V lookup: CDR1 MDHEN, CDR2 SYDVKM. V shed 7 bases, J shed 11 bases, and the junction held 9 bases outside the gene matches. CDR3 DNA: TGTGCCAGCAAGAGATGGACAGGGCGATACACCTTC. Translated: CASKRWTGRYTF.

The chain joins TRBV7-8 to TRBJ2-2; 9 nucleotides align to TRBD1. The CDR3 is 15 residues long. Germline CDR1 reads SGHVS; CDR2 reads FQNEAQ. V lost 5 bases and J lost 6; bases outside the gene matches: 7. CDR3 coding DNA: TGTGCCAGCAGCACCACGGGGACAGGGTCCGGGGAGCTGTTTTTT. Its translation is CASSTTGTGSGELFF.